These T cell receptor beta chains were read from a single sample in a study of blood T cell repertoires in COVID-19. Measured with immunoSEQ multiplex PCR; TCRdb has only the in-frame clones, and not every one. The sample yields fewer than 150,000 clones, approximately 87% seen once. The sequencing sample was made of peripheral blood. The origin of the receptors is a woman between 40 and 55 years old with acute or convalescent COVID-19. Both conserved end residues are part of each CDR3. D genes are given only for firm matches. Not all rows give a size; the values are once, few, many and, for expanded clones, a class.

NA	TRBV24-1	TRBJ1-2	NA	TGTGCCACCAGTGATTCACAGAGGGGGGGGTATGGCTACACCTTC	CATSDSQRGGYGYTF
NA	TRBV7-2	TRBJ2-2	once	TGTGCCAGCAGCTTAGGAGGGCCGGGCACCGGGGAGCTGTTTTTT	CASSLGGPGTGELFF
TRBD1	TRBV12-5	TRBJ2-2	NA	TGTGCTAGTGGTTTGAAGGGGGCCGACACCGGGGAGCTGTTTTTT	CASGLKGADTGELFF
TRBD1	TRBV6-6	TRBJ1-1	NA	TGTGCCAGCAGCCGACAGGGGCTGAGCACTGAAGCTTTCTTT	CASSRQGLSTEAFF
NA	TRBV7-9	TRBJ1-1	NA	TGTGCCAGCAGCTCCAGGGGTGGAGAGAACACTGAAGCTTTCTTT	CASSSRGGENTEAFF
TRBD1	TRBV5-1	TRBJ1-1	NA	TGCGCCAGCAGCACAGAGAACAGGGGGACTGAAGCTTTCTTT	CASSTENRGTEAFF
TRBD2	TRBV7-2	TRBJ2-1	NA	TGTGCCAGCAACCTCAGACTAGCGGTTAACTACAATGAGCAGTTCTTC	CASNLRLAVNYNEQFF
NA	TRBV20-1	TRBJ1-4	once	TGCAGTGCTAGTGTACATTTTAATGAAAAACTGTTTTTT	CSASVHFNEKLFF
NA	TRBV5-4	TRBJ2-7	NA	TGTGCCAGCAGCTTGTCCGGACAGAGCTCCTACGAGCAGTACTTC	CASSLSGQSSYEQYF
NA	TRBV4-3	TRBJ1-1	many	TGCGCCAGCAGCCAAGATCTGGGGGGGGGCACTGAAGCTTTCTTT	CASSQDLGGGTEAFF
NA	TRBV7-2	TRBJ1-1	NA	TGTGCCAGCAGCTTAGACGGGGGCACTGAAGCTTTCTTT	CASSLDGGTEAFF
TRBD1	TRBV18	TRBJ1-5	few	TGTGCCCGTCGGGCAGGGGGTCAGCCCCAGCATTTT	CARRAGGQPQHF
NA	TRBV12-3/TRBV12-4	TRBJ1-1	NA	TGTGCCAGCGTGGAGGCGTTGGGCACTGAAGCTTTCTTT	CASVEALGTEAFF